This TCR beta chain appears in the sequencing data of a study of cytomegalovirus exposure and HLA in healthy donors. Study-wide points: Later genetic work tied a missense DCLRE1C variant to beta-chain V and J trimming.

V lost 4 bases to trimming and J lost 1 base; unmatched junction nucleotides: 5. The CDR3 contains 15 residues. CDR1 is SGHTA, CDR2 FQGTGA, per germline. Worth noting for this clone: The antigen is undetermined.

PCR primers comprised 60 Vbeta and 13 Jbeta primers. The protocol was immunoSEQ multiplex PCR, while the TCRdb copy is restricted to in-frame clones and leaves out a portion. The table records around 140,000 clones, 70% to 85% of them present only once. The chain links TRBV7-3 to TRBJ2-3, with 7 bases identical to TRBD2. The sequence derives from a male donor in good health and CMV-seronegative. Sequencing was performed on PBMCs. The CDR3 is CASSSGLRGTDTQYF. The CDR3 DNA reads TGTGCCAGCAGCTCGGGACTACGGGGCACAGATACGCAGTATTTT.